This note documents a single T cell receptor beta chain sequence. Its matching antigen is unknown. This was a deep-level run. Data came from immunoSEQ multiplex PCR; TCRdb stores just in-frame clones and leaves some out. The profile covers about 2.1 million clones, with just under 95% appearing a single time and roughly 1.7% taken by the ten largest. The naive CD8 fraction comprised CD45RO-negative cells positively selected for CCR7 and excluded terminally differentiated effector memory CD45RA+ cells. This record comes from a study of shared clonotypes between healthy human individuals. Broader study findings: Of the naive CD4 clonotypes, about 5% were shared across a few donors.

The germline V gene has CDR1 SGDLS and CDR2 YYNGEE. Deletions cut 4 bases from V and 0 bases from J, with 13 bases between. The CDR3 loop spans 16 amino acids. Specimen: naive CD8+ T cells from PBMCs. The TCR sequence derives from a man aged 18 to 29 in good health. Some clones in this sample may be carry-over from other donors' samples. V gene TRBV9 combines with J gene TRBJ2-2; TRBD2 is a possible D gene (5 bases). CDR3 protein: CASSTRTGTNTGELFF. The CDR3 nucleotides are TGTGCCAGCAGCACCCGGACTGGAACGAACACCGGGGAGCTGTTTTTT.